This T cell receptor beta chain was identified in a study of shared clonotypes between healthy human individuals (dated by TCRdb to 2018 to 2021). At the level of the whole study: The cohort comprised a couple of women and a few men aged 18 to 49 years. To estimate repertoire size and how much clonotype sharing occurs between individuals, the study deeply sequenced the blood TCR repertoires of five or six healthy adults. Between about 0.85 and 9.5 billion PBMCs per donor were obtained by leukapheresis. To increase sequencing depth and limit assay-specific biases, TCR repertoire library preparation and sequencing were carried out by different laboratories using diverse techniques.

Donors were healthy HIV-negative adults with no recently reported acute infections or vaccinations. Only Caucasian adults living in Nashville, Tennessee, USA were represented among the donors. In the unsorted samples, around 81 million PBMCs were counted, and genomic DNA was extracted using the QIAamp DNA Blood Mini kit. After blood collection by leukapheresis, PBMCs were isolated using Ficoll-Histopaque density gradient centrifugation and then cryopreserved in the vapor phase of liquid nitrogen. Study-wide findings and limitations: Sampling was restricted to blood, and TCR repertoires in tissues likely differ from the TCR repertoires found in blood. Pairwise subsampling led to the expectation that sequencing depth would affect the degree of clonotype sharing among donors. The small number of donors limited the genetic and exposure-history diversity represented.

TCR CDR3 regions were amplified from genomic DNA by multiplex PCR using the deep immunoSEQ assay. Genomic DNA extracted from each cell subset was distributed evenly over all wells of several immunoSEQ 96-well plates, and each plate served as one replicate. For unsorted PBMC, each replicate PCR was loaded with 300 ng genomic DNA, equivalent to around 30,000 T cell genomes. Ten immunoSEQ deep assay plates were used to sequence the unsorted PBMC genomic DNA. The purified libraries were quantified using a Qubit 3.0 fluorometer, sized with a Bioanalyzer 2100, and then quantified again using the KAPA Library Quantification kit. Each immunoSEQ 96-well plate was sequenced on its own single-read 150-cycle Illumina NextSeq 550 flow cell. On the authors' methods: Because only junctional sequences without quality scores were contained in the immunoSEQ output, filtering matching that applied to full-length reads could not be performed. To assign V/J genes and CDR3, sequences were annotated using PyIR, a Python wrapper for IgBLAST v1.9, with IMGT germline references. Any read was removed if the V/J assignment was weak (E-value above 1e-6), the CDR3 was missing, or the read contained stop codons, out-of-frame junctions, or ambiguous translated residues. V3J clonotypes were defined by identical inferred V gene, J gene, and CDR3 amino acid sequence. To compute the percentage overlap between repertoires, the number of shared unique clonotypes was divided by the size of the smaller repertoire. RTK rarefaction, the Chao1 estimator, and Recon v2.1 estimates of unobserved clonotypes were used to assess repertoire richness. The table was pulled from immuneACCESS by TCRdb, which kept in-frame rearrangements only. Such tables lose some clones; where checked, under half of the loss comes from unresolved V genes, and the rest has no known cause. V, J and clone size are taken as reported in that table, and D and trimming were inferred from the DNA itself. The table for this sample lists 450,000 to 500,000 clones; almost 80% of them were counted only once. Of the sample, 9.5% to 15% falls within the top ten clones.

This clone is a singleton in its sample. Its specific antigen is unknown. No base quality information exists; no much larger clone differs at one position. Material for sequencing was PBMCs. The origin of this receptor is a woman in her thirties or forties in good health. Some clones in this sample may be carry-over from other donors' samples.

The CDR3: CASSQEGWSEAFF. The DNA reads as follows: TGCGCCAGCAGCCAGGAGGGGTGGTCTGAAGCTTTCTTT. The chain is encoded by TRBV4-1 joined to TRBJ1-1; TRBD1 is a weak D gene call, 5 bases matching. Trimming takes 3 bases from V and 6 bases from J, and the germline ends sit 11 bases apart. CDR1 and CDR2, looked up from the germline V gene, are MGHRA and YSYEKL. Counted from cysteine to phenylalanine, this CDR3 has 13 amino acids. Only CDR3 DNA is held: 39 bases, read in frame from base 1.